What follows is one TCR beta chain and its context. Profiled with immunoSEQ multiplex PCR; TCRdb holds only in-frame clones, not every one. The data contain approximately 53,000 clones, approximately 93% of them singletons. Germline-derived CDR1 and CDR2 are DFQATT and SNEGSKA (reference sequence). V shed 3 bases and J 5 bases; nucleotides not matched to a gene: 18. This CDR3 contains 18 residues. Material for sequencing was PBMCs. This TCR came from a middle-aged man with rheumatoid arthritis. J is TRBJ2-7 and V is TRBV20-1; 11 bases align to TRBD2. CDR3 coding DNA: TGCAGTGCTAGTGTAGCGGGGGGGCGTTTAGTACTTCGGGACGAGCAGTACTTC. This encodes CSASVAGGRLVLRDEQYF.